Below are 15 T cell receptor beta chains sequenced from a single sample in a study of Ad26.COV2.S vaccination and SARS-CoV-2 variants. Some clones are missing from TCRdb's copy, which holds only in-frame ones; the method was immunoSEQ multiplex PCR. The data hold hundreds of thousands of clones, with 75% to 90% observed a single time. Specified treatment: 15 to 20 received Ad26.COV2.S at low or high dose, single or two shots; several received placebo; per-sample allocation not given. Day 63 after the first vaccine or placebo injection was the time point for sampling. The material was peripheral blood, obtained in a trial of Ad26.COV2.S vaccine versus placebo. These receptors all come from a person aged 18-60 years who received the Ad26.COV2.S COVID-19 vaccine or a placebo.

This chain uses TRBV7-8 with TRBJ1-1; D is possibly TRBD1 (6 bases). V was clipped by 5 bases and J by 6 bases, with 25 bases between them. The CDR3 runs 17 residues. Germline V gene data show CDR1 as SGHVS and CDR2 as FQNEAQ. The CDR3 nucleotides read TGTGCCAGCAGCCCAAGGGCAGGGGCAGGGTTGGGGCCTGAAGCTTTCTTT. Translating it yields CASSPRAGAGLGPEAFF.

The CDR3, as DNA: TGTGCCTGGAGGGCAGGGGGGCTAACTAATGAAAAACTGTTTTTT. Protein sequence: CAWRAGGLTNEKLFF. J is TRBJ1-4 and V is TRBV30, with 7 bases that match TRBD1. Germline V gene sequence: CDR1 GTSNPN, CDR2 SVGIG (reference sequence). This CDR3 comprises 15 residues. V lost 3 bases to trimming and J lost 1 base; unmatched junction nucleotides: 5.

This clone occurred once. V usage is TRBV7-8 and J usage is TRBJ2-6; weak D call: TRBD2 (6 bases). The ends were cut back, 5 bases at V and 1 base at J, with 15 bases in the middle. The CDR3 is 17 amino acids. The germline V gene encodes CDR1 SGHVS and CDR2 FQNEAQ. The CDR3 loop reads CASSPRRGGSGANVLTF. The CDR3 DNA follows: TGTGCCAGCAGCCCTAGGCGTGGGGGGTCTGGGGCCAACGTCCTGACTTTC.

The chain has TRBV4-1 and TRBJ2-5, with TRBD1 as a possible D gene (5 bases). The length of the CDR3 is 15 residues. Trimming took off 4 bases at V and 4 bases at J, with 16 bases between the two ends. Germline V CDR1 and CDR2: MGHRA, YSYEKL. CDR3 in DNA: TGCGCCAGCAGCCCCGCCCCGACAGCTCTAGAGACCCAGTACTTC. Protein product: CASSPAPTALETQYF.

As for this clone: At one boundary the junction diverges from the germline segment, which might be a read error. This chain links TRBV4-3 with TRBJ2-3, with D tentatively TRBD2 (5 bases). The CDR3 sequence is 14 residues long. In germline, CDR1 is LGHNA, CDR2 YSLEER. CDR3 sequence reads: CASSQAASTNTQYF. CDR3 in DNA: TGCGCCAGCAGCCAAGCGGCTAGCACAAATACGCAGTATTTT.

The rearrangement uses TRBV29-1 and TRBJ2-1, with 11 nucleotides matching TRBD2. The CDR3 covers 16 residues. The V and J ends lost 5 bases and 3 bases, in that order; junction bases with no gene match: 9. In germline, CDR1 is SQVTM, CDR2 ANQGSEA. The CDR3: CSVPKLAGAYYNEQFF. DNA for the CDR3: TGCAGCGTTCCAAAACTAGCGGGGGCCTACTACAATGAGCAGTTCTTC.

This clone was seen just once. Other DNA sequences in this sample translate to the same CDR3. DNA for the CDR3: TGTGCCAGCAGTTTATGGACTGAAGCTTTCTTT. It translates to CASSLWTEAFF. The chain joins TRBV28 to TRBJ1-1; D is ambiguous. This CDR3 has 11 residues. The V gene's germline CDR1 is MDHEN and CDR2 SYDVKM. With 0 bases removed from V and 5 bases from J, the gap between germline ends came to 1 base.

The rearrangement uses TRBV6-5 and TRBJ1-1; TRBD1 might be the D (5 bases). The CDR3 spans 13 residues. In germline, CDR1 is MNHEY, CDR2 SVGAGI. V shed 8 bases and J shed 4 bases, with 14 bases lying between them. The CDR3 nucleotides read TGTGCCAGCCACATGACCAGGGTCACTGAAGCTTTCTTT. As protein: CASHMTRVTEAFF.

This clone was seen more than once but under ten times. CDR3 protein: CASSSGQAHNEQFF. The CDR3 bases are TGTGCCAGTAGTTCTGGGCAGGCACACAATGAGCAGTTCTTC. This sequence joins TRBV19 and TRBJ2-1; unclear D gene. The CDR3 contains 14 residues. V was trimmed by 5 bases and J by 5 bases, leaving 13 bases between them. Germline CDR1 LNHDA, CDR2 SQIVND (reference sequence).

The gene calls are TRBV27 and TRBJ1-6; the match to TRBD1 covers 8 bases. This CDR3 has 16 amino acids. The germline V gene encodes CDR1 MNHEY and CDR2 SMNVEV (reference sequence). V trimming: 7 bases; J trimming: 3 bases; junction bases outside the gene matches: 8. CDR3 in amino acids: CASTPTGAIYNSPLHF. The CDR3 bases are TGTGCCAGCACCCCGACAGGGGCCATCTATAATTCACCCCTCCACTTT.

The V and J genes are TRBV5-4 and TRBJ2-5, with 13 bases matching TRBD2. This CDR3 comprises 15 residues. The V gene's germline CDR1 is SGHNT and CDR2 YYREEE (reference sequence). V gave up 0 bases and J gave up 5 bases; unmatched junction bases: 1. CDR3 in amino acids: CASSLELAGGETQYF. The CDR3 DNA is TGTGCCAGCAGCTTGGAACTAGCGGGAGGGGAGACCCAGTACTTC.

The gene calls are TRBV3-1 (or the pseudogene TRBV3-2) and TRBJ2-2, with D tentatively TRBD1 (6 bases). V lost 6 bases and J lost 8, with 13 bases in between. The germline CDR1 and CDR2 sequences are LGHDT and YNNKEL (reference sequence). The CDR3 spans 13 residues. CDR3 coding DNA: TGTGCCAGCAGTTACACAGGGTCGGGGGAGCTGTTTTTT. Amino acid sequence: CASSYTGSGELFF.

This chain joins TRBV20-1 and TRBJ1-2, with D perhaps matching TRBD1 (5 bases). CDR1 DFQATT and CDR2 SNEGSKA come from the germline V gene (reference sequence). Trimming stripped 5 bases from V and 12 bases from J, with 16 bases between. The CDR3 is 11 residues long. CDR3 DNA sequence: TGCAGTGCTTATCCAGGGATTAGGCACACCTTC. This encodes CSAYPGIRHTF.

The chain has TRBV9 and TRBJ2-2; D might be TRBD1 or TRBD2, each matching 5 bases. The germline V gene encodes CDR1 SGDLS and CDR2 YYNGEE. This CDR3 has 15 amino acids. V dropped 0 bases and J dropped 7 bases, with 13 bases sitting between them. The CDR3 spells CASSVAPSGHGELFF. The DNA of the CDR3 is TGTGCCAGCAGCGTAGCGCCCAGCGGACACGGGGAGCTGTTTTTT.

The chain joins TRBV7-2 to TRBJ1-2; the D gene is possibly TRBD1 (6 bases). The CDR3 length is 15 residues. CDR1 and CDR2 (germline): SGHTA, FQGNSA. With 5 bases removed from V and 4 bases from J, the gap between germline ends came to 17 bases. CDR3: CASSPPGGRGYGYTF. The DNA of the CDR3 is TGTGCCAGCAGCCCCCCCGGGGGGCGGGGCTATGGCTACACCTTC.